A selection of T cell receptor beta chains follows, all from one sample in a study of T cell responses to AZD1222 COVID-19 vaccine. Measured with immunoSEQ multiplex PCR; TCRdb has only the in-frame clones, and not every one. The sample contains approximately 150,000 clones, more than 75% of which appear only once. The sequenced sample was peripheral blood, obtained on day 0 of AZD1222 vaccination. Source of these receptors: an adult in good health. Both conserved end residues are part of each CDR3. D genes are given only for firm matches. The size of a clone is reported for some rows only, either as once, few or many, or as a class for expanded clones.

CDR3nt	CDR3aa	v_gene	j_gene	d_gene	abundance
TGTGCCAGTAGTTCCTACCAACCGGGACAGGATCTAAACATGAACACTGAAGCTTTCTTT	CASSSYQPGQDLNMNTEAFF	TRBV19	TRBJ1-1	TRBD1	once
TGTGCCAGCATTCCGGGGGGGAACAGACCTCTTTATGGCTACACCTTC	CASIPGGNRPLYGYTF	TRBV28	TRBJ1-2	-	-
TGTGCCAGCAGCGGTCCTTCCGGGGATCAGCCCCAGCATTTT	CASSGPSGDQPQHF	TRBV7-9	TRBJ1-5	-	-
TGCAGCGTTGAAGCGGCGATGTCAGAGACCCAGTACTTC	CSVEAAMSETQYF	TRBV29-1	TRBJ2-5	-	-
TGTGCCAGCAGTTTTAGGGGGCAAGAGACCCAGTACTTC	CASSFRGQETQYF	TRBV28	TRBJ2-5	-	-
TGTGCCAGCAGTTTAGCCCCTTACAATGAGCAGTTCTTC	CASSLAPYNEQFF	TRBV28	TRBJ2-1	-	-
TGTGCCAGCAGTTACATAGGGACTAGCGCAACAGATACGCAGTATTTT	CASSYIGTSATDTQYF	TRBV6-6	TRBJ2-3	TRBD2	-
TGTGCCAGCAGCTCCGGGCCCCGAGGAGGAGAGACCCAGTACTTC	CASSSGPRGGETQYF	TRBV13	TRBJ2-5	-	-
TGTGCCAGCACCGACCCCAGGACTACCAAGGATACGCAGTATTTT	CASTDPRTTKDTQYF	TRBV5-4	TRBJ2-3	-	-
TGTGCCACCAGAACGCCAGATGGTGAAAAACTGTTTTTT	CATRTPDGEKLFF	TRBV12-3/TRBV12-4	TRBJ1-4	-	once
TGTGCCATCAGTGATGGGGCAAGGGAGACCCAGTACTTC	CAISDGARETQYF	TRBV10-3	TRBJ2-5	-	-
TGTGCCAGCAGTTTAATAGGGCTCGTTGGGCAGCCCCAGCATTTT	CASSLIGLVGQPQHF	TRBV27	TRBJ1-5	-	-
TGTGCCAGCTCACAGAACAGGGGAACTCGCTCTGGAAACACCATATATTTT	CASSQNRGTRSGNTIYF	TRBV18	TRBJ1-3	TRBD1	-
TGTGCCAGCAGTTTAGCGGCTAGCGGGAGCACAGATACGCAGTATTTT	CASSLAASGSTDTQYF	TRBV28	TRBJ2-3	TRBD2	-
TGCGCCAGCAGCCCCCGTGGGGGAGGCACTGAAGCTTTCTTT	CASSPRGGGTEAFF	TRBV5-1	TRBJ1-1	-	once
TGCGCCAGCAGCCAAGGGACCGTAGCGGACACCGGGGAGCTGTTTTTT	CASSQGTVADTGELFF	TRBV4-3	TRBJ2-2	-	-
TGCAGCGTTGAAGCCCTCCCGGATACGCAGTATTTT	CSVEALPDTQYF	TRBV29-1	TRBJ2-3	-	-
TGTGCCAGCAGAGCCAAGCATGGACAGGGGTACGAGCAGTACTTC	CASRAKHGQGYEQYF	TRBV6-8	TRBJ2-7	TRBD1	-
TGTGCCGCCGACAGGTTGGGCTACGAGCAGTACTTC	CAADRLGYEQYF	TRBV30	TRBJ2-7	-	-
TGTGCCAGCTCACCTCGCTACCGGGCCCTCTCTGGGGCCAACGTCCTGACTTTC	CASSPRYRALSGANVLTF	TRBV18	TRBJ2-6	-	-
TGTGCCAGCAGCCAAGTGGTCGGAGCTTCCTACGAGCAGTACTTC	CASSQVVGASYEQYF	TRBV4-2	TRBJ2-7	-	-
TGTGCCAGCGGGGCGCAGACCAATCAGCCCCAGCATTTT	CASGAQTNQPQHF	TRBV28	TRBJ1-5	-	once
TGCGCCAGCAGCGAGGGGGCTCTGGGACAAGATACGCAGTATTTT	CASSEGALGQDTQYF	TRBV5-1	TRBJ2-3	TRBD1	-
TGTGCCAGCAGTGGACAAGGGGTGGAGCTGTTTTTT	CASSGQGVELFF	TRBV12-3/TRBV12-4	TRBJ2-2	-	-
TGTGCCACCACCCACTGGGGAGAGCAGTACTTC	CATTHWGEQYF	TRBV24-1	TRBJ2-7	-	-
TGTGCCAGCGGACCGGGGGACTTGATCTACGAGCAGTACTTC	CASGPGDLIYEQYF	TRBV2	TRBJ2-7	-	-
TGCAGTGCTAGTAGCCCATTCGCCCGGGACAATGAGCAGTTCTTC	CSASSPFARDNEQFF	TRBV20-1	TRBJ2-1	-	-
TGTGCCAGCAGCTTGAACGGCATCTATGGCTACACCTTC	CASSLNGIYGYTF	TRBV5-5	TRBJ1-2	-	-
TGTGCCACTCACAGGGCCGGTGGCTACACCTTC	CATHRAGGYTF	TRBV30	TRBJ1-2	-	-
TGTGCCAGCAGTGAAGTAGCAGGGGGAGTTCAGCCCCAGCATTTT	CASSEVAGGVQPQHF	TRBV6-1	TRBJ1-5	TRBD1	-
TGTGCCAGCAGCCAAGGAGCCGGGGGTAATGAGCAGTTCTTC	CASSQGAGGNEQFF	TRBV4-2	TRBJ2-1	-	-
TGTGCCATCAGTGAGCGTGCTGGGACAGGGTTTACCTATGGCTACACCTTC	CAISERAGTGFTYGYTF	TRBV10-3	TRBJ1-2	TRBD1	-
TGCGCCAGCAGCCCTACTCACCCCGGGACAGGGGGCGAGCAGTACTTC	CASSPTHPGTGGEQYF	TRBV4-3	TRBJ2-7	TRBD1	-
TGTGCCAAATCGACTAGCCAGACGCAGTATTTT	CAKSTSQTQYF	TRBV28	TRBJ2-3	TRBD2	-
TGTGCCAGCAGCACCCGCACGAGACCCAATGAGCAGTTCTTC	CASSTRTRPNEQFF	TRBV3-1/TRBV3-2	TRBJ2-1	-	-
TGTGCCAGCAGCGACAGGGAAGAGCAGTACTTC	CASSDREEQYF	TRBV7-9	TRBJ2-7	TRBD1	-
TGTGCCAGCAGTTCGAATAGCGGGAACGCTTACGAGCAGTACTTC	CASSSNSGNAYEQYF	TRBV7-9	TRBJ2-7	TRBD2	-
TGTGCCAGCAGTTACGGGGCGTCCTATGGCTACACCTTC	CASSYGASYGYTF	TRBV6-5	TRBJ1-2	-	-
TGTGCCAGCAGCTCTCCTCGGACAGGCAATCAGCCCCAGCATTTT	CASSSPRTGNQPQHF	TRBV5-8	TRBJ1-5	-	-
TGTGCCAGTCGCCCCTACCGTAGCTCTGGAAACACCATATATTTT	CASRPYRSSGNTIYF	TRBV28	TRBJ1-3	-	-
TGTGCCAGCAGCCAAGATAACAGCTACGAGCAGTACTTC	CASSQDNSYEQYF	TRBV4-2	TRBJ2-7	-	-
TGTGCCAGCAGTTTCGGTGGAGGCGTGAACAATGAGCAGTTCTTC	CASSFGGGVNNEQFF	TRBV27	TRBJ2-1	-	-
TGTGCCAGCAGCTTAAGAGGGAGGCTAGCGGAGGGCACAGATACGCAGTATTTT	CASSLRGRLAEGTDTQYF	TRBV7-8	TRBJ2-3	TRBD2	-
TGTGCCAGCAGCTTTGGGGGAGTTGGAAGGGAGCAGTACTTC	CASSFGGVGREQYF	TRBV7-9	TRBJ2-7	-	-
TGCGCCAGCAGCCAAGATCTTGGGGGTACGGGAGGTATGTACAATGAGCAGTTCTTC	CASSQDLGGTGGMYNEQFF	TRBV4-1	TRBJ2-1	TRBD2	-